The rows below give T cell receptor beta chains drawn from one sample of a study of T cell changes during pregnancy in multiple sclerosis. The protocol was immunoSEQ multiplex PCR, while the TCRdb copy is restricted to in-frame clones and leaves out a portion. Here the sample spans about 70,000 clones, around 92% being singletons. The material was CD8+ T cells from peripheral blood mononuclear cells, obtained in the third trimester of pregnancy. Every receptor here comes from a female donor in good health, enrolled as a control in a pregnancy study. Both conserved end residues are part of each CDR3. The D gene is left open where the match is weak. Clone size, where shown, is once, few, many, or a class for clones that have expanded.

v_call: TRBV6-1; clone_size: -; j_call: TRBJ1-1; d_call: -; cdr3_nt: TGTGCCAGCACCCTATCCGGGGAAAACACTGAAGCTTTCTTT; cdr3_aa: CASTLSGENTEAFF
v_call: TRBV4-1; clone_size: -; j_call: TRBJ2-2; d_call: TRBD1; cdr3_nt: TGCGCCAGCAGCCTACAGGGGACCGGGGAGCTGTTTTTT; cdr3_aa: CASSLQGTGELFF
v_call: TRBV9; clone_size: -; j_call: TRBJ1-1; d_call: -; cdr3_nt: TGTGCCAGCAGCGCAGTGAACACTGAAGCTTTCTTT; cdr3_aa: CASSAVNTEAFF
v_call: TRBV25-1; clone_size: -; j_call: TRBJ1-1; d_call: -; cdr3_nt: TGTGCCAGCACAGTTGGTACTGAAGCTTTCTTT; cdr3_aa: CASTVGTEAFF
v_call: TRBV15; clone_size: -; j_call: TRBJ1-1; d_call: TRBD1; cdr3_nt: TGTGCCACCAGCAGATTGAGGACAGGGGGCCTCCTGAACACTGAAGCTTTCTTT; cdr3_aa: CATSRLRTGGLLNTEAFF
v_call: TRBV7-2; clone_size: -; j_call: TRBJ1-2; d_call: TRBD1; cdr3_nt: TGTGCCAGCAGCGCAGGGGGTCTAGTCTATGGCTACACCTTC; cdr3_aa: CASSAGGLVYGYTF
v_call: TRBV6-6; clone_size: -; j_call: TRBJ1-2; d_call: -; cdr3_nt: TGTGCCAGCCGGGGGGAGGGAGGCAACTATGGCTACACCTTC; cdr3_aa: CASRGEGGNYGYTF
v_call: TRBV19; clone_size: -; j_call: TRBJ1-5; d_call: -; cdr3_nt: TGTGCCAGTAGTATAGACTACGCAGGGTCATCTAGCAATCAGCCCCAGCATTTT; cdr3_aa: CASSIDYAGSSSNQPQHF
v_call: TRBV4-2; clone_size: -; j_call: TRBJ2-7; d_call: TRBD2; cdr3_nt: TGTGCCAGCAGCCAAGTGGCTAGCGGGGGCTACGAGCAGTACTTC; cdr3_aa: CASSQVASGGYEQYF
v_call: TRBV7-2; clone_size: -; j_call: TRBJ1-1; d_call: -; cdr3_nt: TGTGCCAGCAGCTTAGGGGGGCCAGGCACTGAAGCTTTCTTT; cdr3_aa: CASSLGGPGTEAFF
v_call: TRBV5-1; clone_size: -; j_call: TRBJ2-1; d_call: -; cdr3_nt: TGCGCCAGCAGCCCAGATTGGGAGCAGTTCTTC; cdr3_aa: CASSPDWEQFF
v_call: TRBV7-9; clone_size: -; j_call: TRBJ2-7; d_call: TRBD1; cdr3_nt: TGTGCCAGCAGCGGCCCGGGACAGGACTCCTACGAGCAGTACTTC; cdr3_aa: CASSGPGQDSYEQYF
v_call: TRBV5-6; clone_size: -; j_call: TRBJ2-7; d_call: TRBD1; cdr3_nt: TGTGCCAGCAGGATGTCTCACGAAACGACAGGGGGAGGTTACGAGCAGTACTTC; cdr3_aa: CASRMSHETTGGGYEQYF
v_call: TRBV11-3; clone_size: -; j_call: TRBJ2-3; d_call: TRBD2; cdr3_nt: TGTGCCAGCAGCGCGTCCGGACTAGCGGAGATCACAGATACGCAGTATTTT; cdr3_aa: CASSASGLAEITDTQYF
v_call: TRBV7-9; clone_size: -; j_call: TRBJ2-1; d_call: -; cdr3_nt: TGTGCCAGCAGCTTCAGCGCGACGGACACCAACAATGAGCAGTTCTTC; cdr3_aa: CASSFSATDTNNEQFF
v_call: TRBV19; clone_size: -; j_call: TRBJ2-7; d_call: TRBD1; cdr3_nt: TGTGCCACAAGGGGGACAGGGTCCTACGAGCAGTACTTC; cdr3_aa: CATRGTGSYEQYF
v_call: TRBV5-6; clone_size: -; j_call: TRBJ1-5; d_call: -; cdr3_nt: TGTGCCAGCAGCTTGGGGGACACCCAGTCGGATCAGCCCCAGCATTTT; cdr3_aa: CASSLGDTQSDQPQHF
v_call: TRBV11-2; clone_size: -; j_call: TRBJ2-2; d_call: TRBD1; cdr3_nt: TGTGCCAGCAGCTTGGACAGGGACCTCCGTCTGGGGGAGCTGTTTTTT; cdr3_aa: CASSLDRDLRLGELFF
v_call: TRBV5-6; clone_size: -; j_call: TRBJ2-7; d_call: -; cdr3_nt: TGTGCCAGCATCCAGGGGGGACGGAGACCCTACGAGCAGTACTTC; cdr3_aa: CASIQGGRRPYEQYF
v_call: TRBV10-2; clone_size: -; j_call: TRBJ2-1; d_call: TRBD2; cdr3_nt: TGCGCCAGCAGTGAACGGGCGGGGGGGGAGTACAATGAGCAGTTCTTC; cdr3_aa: CASSERAGGEYNEQFF
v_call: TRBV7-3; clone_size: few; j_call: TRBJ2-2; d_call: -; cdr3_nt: TGTGCCAGTAGATCGAGCACCGGGGAGCTGTTTTTT; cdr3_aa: CASRSSTGELFF
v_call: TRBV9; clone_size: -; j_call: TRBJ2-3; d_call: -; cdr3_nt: TGTGCCAGCAGCGTAGCTCACGGTCGCGGCACAGATACGCAGTATTTT; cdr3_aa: CASSVAHGRGTDTQYF